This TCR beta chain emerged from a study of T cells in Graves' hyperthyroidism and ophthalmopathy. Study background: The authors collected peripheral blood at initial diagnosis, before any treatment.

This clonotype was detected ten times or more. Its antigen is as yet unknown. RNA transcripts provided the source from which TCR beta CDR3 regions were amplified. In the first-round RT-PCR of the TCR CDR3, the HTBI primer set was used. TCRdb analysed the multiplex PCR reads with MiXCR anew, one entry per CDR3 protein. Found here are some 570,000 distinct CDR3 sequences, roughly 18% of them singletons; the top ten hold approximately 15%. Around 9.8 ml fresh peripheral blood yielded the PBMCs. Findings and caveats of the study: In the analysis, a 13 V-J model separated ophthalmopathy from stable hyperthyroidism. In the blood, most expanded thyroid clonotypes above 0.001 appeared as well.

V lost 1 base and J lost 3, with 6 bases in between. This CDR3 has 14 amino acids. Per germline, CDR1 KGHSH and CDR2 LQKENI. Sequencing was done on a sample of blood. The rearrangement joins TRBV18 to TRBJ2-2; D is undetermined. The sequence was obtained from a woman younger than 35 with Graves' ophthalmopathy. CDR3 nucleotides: TGTGCCAGCTCACCACTGTCCGACACCGGGGAGCTGTTTTTT. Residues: CASSPLSDTGELFF. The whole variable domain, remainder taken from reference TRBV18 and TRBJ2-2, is NAGVMQNPRHLVRRRGQEARLRCSPMKGHSHVYWYRQLPEEGLKFMVYLQKENIIDESGMPKERFSAEFPKEGPSILRIQQVVRGDSAAYFCASSPLSDTGELFFGEGSRLTVL.